Listed here are 19 T cell receptor beta chains from one sample, sequenced in a study of shared clonotypes between healthy human individuals (dated by TCRdb to the early 2020s). Library creation used the immunoSEQ multiplex PCR assay. TCRdb retrieved this table from immuneACCESS and kept in-frame rearrangements only. Not all clones are present; in checked studies, unresolved V genes account for under half, and no reason is known for the remainder. The sample table shows over a million clones, and 96% are seen once. Clones ranked in the top ten supply approximately 1.2% of the sample. The sequenced material came from naive CD4+ T cells sorted from blood. Interpreted using the paper, the cell subset or site label stands for: CD45RA+ positively selected. These receptors were collected from a man aged 30 to 39 in good health.

CDR3 DNA sequence: TGTGCCAGCAGCTTGCGGCGGGAAGGGGAGACCCAGTACTTC. Its translation: CASSLRREGETQYF. This chain links TRBV5-4 with TRBJ2-5; D possibly corresponds to TRBD2 (6 bases). Trimming stripped 1 base from V and 5 bases from J, with 12 bases between. Germline V gives CDR1 SGHNT, CDR2 YYREEE (reference sequence). This CDR3 comprises 14 residues.

This clone was seen just once. This chain connects TRBV11-3 to TRBJ2-5; 13 bases align to TRBD2. This CDR3 spans 15 amino acids. The V gene end was trimmed by 4 bases and the J gene end by 5 bases; junction bases not matched to a gene: 4. Germline values: CDR1 SGHNT, CDR2 YENEEA. The CDR3 spells CASSWTSGSAETQYF. In DNA, the CDR3 is TGTGCCAGCAGCTGGACTAGCGGGAGTGCGGAGACCCAGTACTTC. Drawing the rest from reference TRBV11-3 and TRBJ2-5, the complete variable domain is EAGVVQSPRYKIIEKKQPVAFWCNPISGHNTLYWYLQNLGQGPELLIRYENEEAVDDSQLPKDRFSAERLKGVDSTLKIQPAELGDSAVYLCASSWTSGSAETQYFGPGTRLLVL.

The chain joins TRBV18 to TRBJ2-7; 7 bases line up with TRBD1. The ends lost 4 bases at V and 7 bases at J; junction bases unmatched: 13. The CDR3 is 15 amino acids. Germline V gives CDR1 KGHSH, CDR2 LQKENI. CDR3 DNA: TGTGCCAGCTCACTCCGACAGGGTATATATGGGGAGCAGTACTTC. As protein: CASSLRQGIYGEQYF.

The V call is TRBV5-6, the J call TRBJ1-5, with a tentative D call TRBD1 (6 bases). Trimming shortened V by 4 bases and J by 6 bases, and 14 bases separated the two germline ends. The germline V gene has CDR1 SGHDT and CDR2 YYEEEE. CDR3 length equals 14 residues. CDR3 bases: TGTGCCAGCAGCAGCGGGACACATGGTCAGCCCCAGCATTTT. Its protein is CASSSGTHGQPQHF. The whole variable domain, filled in from reference TRBV5-6 and TRBJ1-5, reads DAGVTQSPTHLIKTRGQQVTLRCSPKSGHDTVSWYQQALGQGPQFIFQYYEEEERQRGNFPDRFSGHQFPNYSSELNVNALLLGDSALYLCASSSGTHGQPQHFGDGTRLSIL.

The rearrangement joins TRBV7-9 to TRBJ2-2, with 10 bases matching TRBD2. This CDR3 is 16 amino acids long. The ends lost 6 bases at V and 5 bases at J; junction bases unmatched: 9. Germline values: CDR1 SEHNR, CDR2 FQNEAQ (reference sequence). The DNA for the CDR3 is TGTGCCAGCAGTCAAAATTTAGCGGGAGGAACCGGGGAGCTGTTTTTT. Its translation is CASSQNLAGGTGELFF.

In regard to this clone: The sample contains more than one DNA sequence encoding this CDR3. The chain has TRBV5-4 and TRBJ2-7; possibly TRBD2 for D (5 bases). There are 14 residues in the CDR3. V lost 0 bases, J lost 5 bases, and 12 bases lay in between. CDR1 and CDR2 from the germline V gene are SGHNT and YYREEE (reference sequence). The DNA of the CDR3 is TGTGCCAGCAGCTTGGGCGGGCCTAGGGACGAGCAGTACTTC. Its translation: CASSLGGPRDEQYF.

A remark on this clone: In the same sample, other DNA sequences code for this CDR3. This chain uses TRBV5-1 with TRBJ2-7, with 10 positions matching TRBD2. V trimming: 0 bases; J trimming: 2 bases; junction bases outside the gene matches: 2. This CDR3 is 15 amino acids long. Looked up from germline, CDR1 is SGHRS and CDR2 is YFSETQ. The CDR3 sequence is CASSLGTSGAYEQYF. CDR3 nucleotide sequence: TGCGCCAGCAGCTTGGGGACTAGCGGAGCCTACGAGCAGTACTTC.

The genes are TRBV19 and TRBJ2-7; 11 bases are a match to TRBD2. The CDR3 is made up of 15 amino acids. Germline CDR1 reads LNHDA; CDR2 reads SQIVND (reference sequence). V shed 5 bases, J shed 4 bases, and the junction held 7 bases outside the gene matches. CDR3 sequence: CASSETSGSDYEQYF. The CDR3 DNA sequence: TGTGCCAGTAGTGAAACTAGCGGGAGTGATTACGAGCAGTACTTC.

The chain is built from TRBV7-2 and TRBJ2-7; 8 bases line up with TRBD1. The CDR3 is made up of 17 amino acids. Germline trimming cut 6 bases from V and 4 bases from J; bases unmatched to any gene: 17. CDR1 is SGHTA and CDR2 is FQGNSA in the germline V gene. The CDR3 sequence: CASSGTGAGGMTYEQYF. CDR3 nucleotides: TGTGCCAGCAGTGGCACCGGAGCAGGGGGCATGACGTACGAGCAGTACTTC.

The V call is TRBV28, the J call TRBJ2-7; D might be TRBD1 (5 bases). This CDR3 region has 14 residues. In germline, CDR1 is MDHEN, CDR2 SYDVKM. V was trimmed by 6 bases and J by 6 bases, leaving 18 bases between them. In DNA, the CDR3 is TGTGCCAGCAGACCAAGGGGCACTACAAGCGAGCAGTACTTC. Encoded protein: CASRPRGTTSEQYF. The variable domain in full, completed from reference TRBV28 and TRBJ2-7, reads DVKVTQSSRYLVKRTGEKVFLECVQDMDHENMFWYRQDPGLGLRLIYFSYDVKMKEKGDIPEGYSVSREKKERFSLILESASTNQTSMYLCASRPRGTTSEQYFGPGTRLTVT.

The chain carries TRBV6-1 and TRBJ2-7; D may be TRBD1 (6 bases). The CDR3 is 13 amino acids. Trimming took off 10 bases at V and 5 bases at J, with 18 bases between the two ends. Germline values: CDR1 MNHNS, CDR2 SASEGT. Here the CDR3 reads CATDTGPENEQYF. In nucleotides, the CDR3 is TGTGCCACCGACACAGGGCCAGAGAACGAGCAGTACTTC.

The rearrangement joins TRBV4-3 to TRBJ2-7; D is possibly TRBD2 (6 bases). Trimming left V 3 bases short and J 2 bases short, with 20 bases between. The germline CDR1 and CDR2 sequences are LGHNA and YSLEER. The CDR3 sequence is 17 residues long. In DNA form, the CDR3 reads TGCGCCAGCAGCCAGGACCTTATGGGGGGTGGTCCCTACGAGCAGTACTTC. Translation: CASSQDLMGGGPYEQYF.

This chain's CDR3 is CASSLALKRRKVYNEQFF. For the CDR3, the DNA is TGTGCCAGCAGCTTAGCGCTCAAGCGGCGAAAGGTGTACAATGAGCAGTTCTTC. The V and J genes are TRBV7-6 and TRBJ2-1; possibly TRBD2 for D (5 bases). The CDR3 loop spans 18 amino acids. The germline V gene encodes CDR1 SGHVS and CDR2 FNYEAQ. Trimming cost V 0 bases and J 4 bases, with 19 bases left between them.

The rearrangement joins TRBV7-6 to TRBJ1-4, with D perhaps TRBD1 (5 bases). V was pared by 5 bases and J by 13 bases, with 26 bases between. In germline, CDR1 is SGHVS, CDR2 FNYEAQ. CDR3 length: 16 residues. The CDR3 coding sequence is TGTGCCAGCAGCCTAACAGGTCCCCAGGCCGGCGAAGGACTGTTTTTT. The encoded protein is CASSLTGPQAGEGLFF. Full variable domain (outside the CDR3, taken from reference TRBV7-6 and TRBJ1-4): GAGVSQSPRYKVTKRGQDVALRCDPISGHVSLYWYRQALGQGPEFLTYFNYEAQQDKSGLPNDRFSAERPEGSISTLTIQRTEQRDSAMYRCASSLTGPQAGEGLFFGSGTQLSVL.

The chain carries TRBV28 and TRBJ2-2, with 9 bases matching TRBD2. J was trimmed by 1 base and V by 4 bases; bases with no gene match: 4. In germline, CDR1 is MDHEN, CDR2 SYDVKM. This CDR3 spans 16 amino acids. Here the CDR3 DNA reads TGTGCCAGCAGTTCGAGACTAGCGGTGAACACCGGGGAGCTGTTTTTT. It yields the protein CASSSRLAVNTGELFF. The full variable domain, its missing parts supplied by reference TRBV28 and TRBJ2-2, is DVKVTQSSRYLVKRTGEKVFLECVQDMDHENMFWYRQDPGLGLRLIYFSYDVKMKEKGDIPEGYSVSREKKERFSLILESASTNQTSMYLCASSSRLAVNTGELFFGEGSRLTVL.

J is TRBJ2-3 and V is TRBV28; D gene uncertain. The length of the CDR3 is 16 residues. The V end lost 3 bases, the J end lost 0 bases, and 13 bases lay between the germline ends. Germline assignment: CDR1 MDHEN and CDR2 SYDVKM. The CDR3 reads CASSLELPSSTDTQYF. As DNA, the CDR3 is TGTGCCAGCAGTTTGGAGCTACCCTCTAGCACAGATACGCAGTATTTT. Variable domain in full (rest from reference TRBV28 and TRBJ2-3): DVKVTQSSRYLVKRTGEKVFLECVQDMDHENMFWYRQDPGLGLRLIYFSYDVKMKEKGDIPEGYSVSREKKERFSLILESASTNQTSMYLCASSLELPSSTDTQYFGPGTRLTVL.

The chain is built from TRBV5-4 and TRBJ2-7, with TRBD2 as a possible D gene (5 bases). V was trimmed by 0 bases and J by 2 bases, leaving 9 bases between them. Germline V gene data show CDR1 as SGHNT and CDR2 as YYREEE (reference sequence). The CDR3 has 14 amino acids. Written as DNA, the CDR3 is TGTGCCAGCAGCTTGGGAGGGAATCCCTACGAGCAGTACTTC. Its protein product is CASSLGGNPYEQYF.

The genes are TRBV7-2 and TRBJ1-2; 7 bases match TRBD1. CDR1 and CDR2 (germline): SGHTA, FQGNSA. CDR3 length: 17 residues. With V trimmed by 1 base and J by 2 bases, 10 bases remained unmatched. The DNA of the CDR3 is TGTGCCAGCAGCTTAGACCGGGACAGCACATTCAACTATGGCTACACCTTC. Protein product: CASSLDRDSTFNYGYTF.

This rearrangement joins TRBV9 to TRBJ2-2; 10 nucleotides match TRBD1. The CDR3 extends over 15 amino acids. V trimming: 5 bases; J trimming: 1 base; junction bases outside the gene matches: 2. CDR1 and CDR2 from the germline V gene are SGDLS and YYNGEE. The CDR3 spells CASRGDRGNTGELFF. In DNA, the CDR3 is TGTGCCAGCAGAGGGGACAGGGGGAACACCGGGGAGCTGTTTTTT.